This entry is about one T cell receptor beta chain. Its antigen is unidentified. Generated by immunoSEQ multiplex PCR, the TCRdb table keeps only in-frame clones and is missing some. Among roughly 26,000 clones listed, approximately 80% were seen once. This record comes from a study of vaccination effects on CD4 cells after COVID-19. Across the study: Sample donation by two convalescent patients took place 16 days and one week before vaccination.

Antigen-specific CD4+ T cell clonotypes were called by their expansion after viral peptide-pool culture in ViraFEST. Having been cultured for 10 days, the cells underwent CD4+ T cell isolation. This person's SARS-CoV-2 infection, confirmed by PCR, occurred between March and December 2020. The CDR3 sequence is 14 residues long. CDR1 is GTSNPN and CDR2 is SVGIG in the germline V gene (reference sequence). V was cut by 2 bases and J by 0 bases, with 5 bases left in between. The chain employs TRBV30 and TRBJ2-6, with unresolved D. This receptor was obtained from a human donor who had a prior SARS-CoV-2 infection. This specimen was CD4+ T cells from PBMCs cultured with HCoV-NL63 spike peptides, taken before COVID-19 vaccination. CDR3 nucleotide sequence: TGTGCCTGGAGTATGGACTCTGGGGCCAACGTCCTGACTTTC. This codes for CAWSMDSGANVLTF. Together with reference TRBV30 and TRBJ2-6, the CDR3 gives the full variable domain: SQTIHQWPATLVQPVGSPLSLECTVEGTSNPNLYWYRQAAGRGLQLLFYSVGIGQISSEVPQNLSASRPQDRQFILSSKKLLLSDSGFYLCAWSMDSGANVLTFGAGSRLTVL.